This TCR beta chain is from a study of a mutant IDH1 vaccine in newly diagnosed glioma. Study background: Standard pretreatment was either radiotherapy, temozolomide, or, for most, radiochemotherapy with temozolomide.

Turning to this clone: Its cognate antigen is unknown.

TCRdb keeps only in-frame clones here, not all; method: immunoSEQ multiplex PCR. The data show almost 25,000 clones, around 80% seen once. Indicated time point: week 47, end of study. Every single dose of the vaccine, 300 ug of mutant IDH1 20-mer peptide, came with topical imiquimod. CDR1 is WNHNN, CDR2 SYGVQD, per germline (reference sequence). Trimming took 6 bases from V and 3 from J, leaving 12 bases between them. The CDR3 loop spans 13 amino acids. The chain is built from TRBV10-1 and TRBJ2-7, with D maybe TRBD2 (6 bases). This clonotype originated in a man in his forties with glioma. Some clones in this sample may be carry-over from other donors' samples. The material sequenced was PBMCs, taken from a glioma patient whose treatment included an IDH1 peptide vaccine. The CDR3 loop is CASSETSFYEQYF. Written as DNA, the CDR3 is TGCGCCAGCAGCGAAACTAGCTTCTACGAGCAGTACTTC.